The 30 T cell receptor beta chains given below trace back to one sample, sequenced in a study of radiation and T cells in renal cell carcinoma. Measured with immunoSEQ multiplex PCR; TCRdb has only the in-frame clones, and not every one. The sample holds approximately 45,000 clones; roughly 84% are singletons and the top ten take 30% to 35%. As for time point: baseline pretreatment blood. Treatment reported: 15 Gy SBRT to primary tumor, nephrectomy 4 weeks later. The specimen comprised blood, sampled from a patient whose treatment included radiotherapy and nephrectomy. The receptors come from a woman aged 70-85 years with renal cell carcinoma.

This clone was counted a single time. This chain joins TRBV29-1 and TRBJ2-7; D is unclear. The CDR3 has 12 residues. The ends were cut back, 6 bases at V and 9 bases at J, with 18 bases in the middle. Germline loops: CDR1 SQVTM, CDR2 ANQGSEA. Here the CDR3 DNA reads TGCAGCGTCCTGGACGGGTCGGTCGGGCAGTACTTC. It translates to CSVLDGSVGQYF.

The chain carries TRBV5-1 and TRBJ2-7, with a tentative D call TRBD1 (6 bases). The CDR3 is 13 amino acids. The germline V gene has CDR1 SGHRS and CDR2 YFSETQ. The V gene lost 3 bases and the J gene lost 0 bases, with 7 bases spanning the gap. CDR3 coding DNA: TGCGCCAGCAGCTGGGACATCTCCTACGAGCAGTACTTC. The encoded protein is CASSWDISYEQYF. Using reference TRBV5-1 and TRBJ2-7 for the parts outside the CDR3, the full variable domain is KAGVTQTPRYLIKTRGQQVTLSCSPISGHRSVSWYQQTPGQGLQFLFEYFSETQRNKGNFPGRFSGRQFSNSRSEMNVSTLELGDSALYLCASSWDISYEQYFGPGTRLTVT.

The chain carries TRBV6-6 and TRBJ2-7; 7 positions match TRBD1. Germline loops: CDR1 MNHNY, CDR2 SVGAGI (reference sequence). This CDR3 has 14 amino acids. J was trimmed by 3 bases and V by 5 bases; bases with no gene match: 7. The CDR3 DNA sequence: TGTGCCAGCAGTCCACGACAGGGACACTACGAGCAGTACTTC. Residues: CASSPRQGHYEQYF.

The table lists this clone with a count of one. CDR3 nucleotides: TGTGCCAGCAGCCCCGACAGGGGGTATACTGAAGCTTTCTTT. As protein: CASSPDRGYTEAFF. The chain is built from TRBV7-2 and TRBJ1-1, with TRBD1 matching 9 bases. This CDR3 has 14 amino acids. V trimming: 5 bases; J trimming: 5 bases; junction bases outside the gene matches: 6. CDR1 and CDR2 (germline): SGHTA, FQGNSA.

The rearrangement uses TRBV19 and TRBJ1-1, with D unresolved. The CDR3 spans 13 residues. Germline values: CDR1 LNHDA, CDR2 SQIVND (reference sequence). V lost 5 bases to trimming and J lost 7 bases, with 14 bases between them. CDR3 nucleotide sequence: TGTGCCAGTAGTCCGGGAAGGGCGAGTGAAGCTTTCTTT. Translation gives CASSPGRASEAFF.

In DNA form, the CDR3 reads TGTGCCAGCAGAGCGCCGTTCACAGGGGGCGTCCATACGCAGTATTTT. It yields the protein CASRAPFTGGVHTQYF. V is TRBV7-8 and J is TRBJ2-3, with TRBD1 matching over 9 bases. V lost 6 bases and J lost 7; bases outside the gene matches: 14. The germline V gene encodes CDR1 SGHVS and CDR2 FQNEAQ. The CDR3 has 16 amino acids.

This chain uses TRBV27 with TRBJ1-5, with TRBD1 as a possible D gene (5 bases). The CDR3 sequence is 12 residues long. Germline lookup yields CDR1 MNHEY and CDR2 SMNVEV (reference sequence). The V gene lost 8 bases and the J gene lost 6 bases, with 11 bases spanning the gap. The CDR3 DNA reads as TGTGCCAGCGCCCAGGGCGGTCAGCCCCAGCATTTT. Translation gives CASAQGGQPQHF.

The rearrangement links TRBV6-5 to TRBJ1-1; D may be TRBD1 (6 bases). Germline assignment: CDR1 MNHEY and CDR2 SVGAGI. This CDR3 comprises 14 residues. The V and J ends lost 7 bases and 3 bases respectively, with 15 bases between them. The CDR3 DNA reads as TGTGCCAGCATTAACAGGGTGGGGGACACTGAAGCTTTCTTT. Translated: CASINRVGDTEAFF.

The rearrangement joins TRBV5-4 to TRBJ2-7, with a possible D match to TRBD1 (6 bases). CDR3 length: 15 residues. Trimming stripped 4 bases from V and 6 bases from J, with 20 bases between. The V gene's germline CDR1 is SGHNT and CDR2 YYREEE (reference sequence). CDR3 region: CASSPTGPIGSEQYF. The CDR3 DNA sequence: TGTGCCAGCAGCCCAACAGGGCCTATCGGAAGCGAGCAGTACTTC.

This clone came up once. This chain joins TRBV7-2 and TRBJ2-5; 8 bases line up with TRBD2. The ends lost 5 bases at V and 1 base at J; junction bases unmatched: 6. CDR1 and CDR2 (germline): SGHTA, FQGNSA. The CDR3 runs 15 residues. This CDR3 reads CASSQQSGGQETQYF. The CDR3 nucleotides read TGTGCCAGCAGCCAACAGAGCGGGGGCCAAGAGACCCAGTACTTC.

This clone showed up just a few times. This chain joins TRBV6-5 and TRBJ1-5; a weak D match, TRBD1 (5 bases). The CDR3 has 15 residues. With 6 bases removed from V and 2 bases from J, the gap between germline ends came to 14 bases. Germline CDR1 MNHEY, CDR2 SVGAGI. The CDR3 DNA sequence: TGTGCCAGCAGGTCAGGTGGGGCGGGCAATCAGCCCCAGCATTTT. As protein: CASRSGGAGNQPQHF.

In its sample, this clone was seen once. The chain recombines TRBV9 with TRBJ2-7, with 10 bases aligning to TRBD2. V lost 4 bases and J lost 7; bases outside the gene matches: 8. This CDR3 region has 14 residues. The germline V gene has CDR1 SGDLS and CDR2 YYNGEE. Written as DNA, the CDR3 is TGTGCCAGCAGCCCTAGCGGGGGCACCTGGGAGCAGTACTTC. This sequence encodes CASSPSGGTWEQYF. Drawing the rest from reference TRBV9 and TRBJ2-7, the complete variable domain is DSGVTQTPKHLITATGQRVTLRCSPRSGDLSVYWYQQSLDQGLQFLIQYYNGEERAKGNILERFSAQQFPDLHSELNLSSLELGDSALYFCASSPSGGTWEQYFGPGTRLTVT.

This clone was seen a handful of times. V and J are TRBV4-1 and TRBJ2-7, with 8 bases fitting TRBD1. The germline CDR1 and CDR2 sequences are MGHRA and YSYEKL. Trimming took 3 bases from V and 6 from J; bases not matched to a gene: 10. The length of the CDR3 is 15 residues. In nucleotides, the CDR3 is TGCGCCAGCAGCCAGACCTCAGGGGGCCAGGGCGAGCAGTACTTC. Its protein is CASSQTSGGQGEQYF.

This rearrangement joins TRBV7-7 to TRBJ2-2; D is unclear. Trimming shortened V by 3 bases and J by 1 base, and 6 bases separated the two germline ends. This CDR3 has 14 residues. In germline, CDR1 is SSHAT, CDR2 FNYEAQ (reference sequence). CDR3 in DNA: TGTGCCAGCAGCTTTGAGCGGAACACCGGGGAGCTGTTTTTT. Protein product: CASSFERNTGELFF.

The gene calls are TRBV9 and TRBJ2-3; TRBD1 aligns across 11 bases. After removal of 4 bases from V and 5 bases from J, the junction contained 12 bases not matched to a gene. Germline V gene sequence: CDR1 SGDLS, CDR2 YYNGEE. This CDR3 is 17 amino acids long. The CDR3 loop reads CASSPDVGQGAGDTQYF. The DNA of the CDR3 is TGTGCCAGCAGCCCCGATGTCGGACAGGGGGCAGGAGATACGCAGTATTTT.

V gene TRBV5-1 combines with J gene TRBJ1-1; possibly TRBD1 for D (6 bases). Trimming left V 3 bases short and J 6 bases short, with 15 bases between. Germline CDR1 reads SGHRS; CDR2 reads YFSETQ. CDR3 length equals 14 residues. The chain's CDR3 is CASSSNDRSAEAFF. CDR3 nucleotide sequence: TGCGCCAGCAGCTCGAACGACAGGTCGGCTGAAGCTTTCTTT.

The chain employs TRBV4-3 and TRBJ1-1; 7 bases map to TRBD1. Germline CDR1 LGHNA, CDR2 YSLEER. The CDR3 covers 18 residues. V lost 0 bases to trimming and J lost 1 base; unmatched junction nucleotides: 11. The CDR3: CASSQEENTGVTNTEAFF. CDR3 bases: TGCGCCAGCAGCCAAGAGGAGAACACAGGGGTTACGAACACTGAAGCTTTCTTT.

The rearrangement links TRBV14 to TRBJ2-2, with 9 bases matching TRBD1. Germline loops: CDR1 SGHDN, CDR2 FVKESK. The CDR3 consists of 15 residues. After removal of 3 bases from V and 4 bases from J, the junction contained 3 bases not matched to a gene. For the CDR3, the DNA is TGTGCCAGCAGCCAGGTGACAGGGGGCACCGGGGAGCTGTTTTTT. Its protein product is CASSQVTGGTGELFF.

The chain links TRBV6-1 to TRBJ1-4; D uncertain. Germline CDR1 reads MNHNS; CDR2 reads SASEGT. V shed 3 bases and J shed 10 bases, with 15 bases lying between them. The CDR3 is made up of 14 amino acids. CDR3 DNA: TGTGCCAGCAGTGATTGGGGTCGGGTCGCAAAACTGTTTTTT. This sequence encodes CASSDWGRVAKLFF.

This clone was seen only a few times. J is TRBJ1-3 and V is TRBV9; D remains unclear. Germline CDR1 SGDLS, CDR2 YYNGEE. Deletions cut 3 bases from V and 2 bases from J, with 12 bases between. The CDR3 has 15 residues. Written as DNA, the CDR3 is TGTGCCAGCAGCGCTCCCTCCTCAGCTGGAAACACCATATATTTT. Translating it yields CASSAPSSAGNTIYF.

The rearrangement links TRBV27 to TRBJ1-5, with D unresolved. V was clipped by 4 bases and J by 7 bases, with 11 bases between them. This CDR3 is 13 amino acids long. CDR1 MNHEY and CDR2 SMNVEV come from the germline V gene (reference sequence). CDR3 amino acids: CASSWGKGQPQHF. The CDR3 nucleotides are TGTGCCAGCAGTTGGGGAAAGGGACAGCCCCAGCATTTT.

The rearrangement joins TRBV19 to TRBJ2-5, with 7 positions matching TRBD1. The V gene's germline CDR1 is LNHDA and CDR2 SQIVND (reference sequence). This CDR3 is 13 amino acids long. The V gene end was trimmed by 10 bases and the J gene end by 5 bases; junction bases not matched to a gene: 10. CDR3 in amino acids: CATQDRYGETQYF. CDR3 sequence (DNA): TGTGCCACTCAGGACAGGTATGGGGAGACCCAGTACTTC.

The chain carries TRBV18 and TRBJ1-5; no clear D. The CDR3 is 12 amino acids. V gave up 4 bases and J gave up 8 bases, with 9 bases separating them. Germline assignment: CDR1 KGHSH and CDR2 LQKENI. The DNA for the CDR3 is TGTGCCAGCTCACGGGAGGTGGAGCCCCAGCATTTT. Translating gives CASSREVEPQHF.

J is TRBJ2-3 and V is TRBV9, with 12 bases fitting TRBD2. This CDR3 has 16 amino acids. V gave up 2 bases and J gave up 5 bases; unmatched junction bases: 6. Per the germline V gene, CDR1 is SGDLS and CDR2 is YYNGEE. This CDR3 is CASSVLTSGGRDTQYF. The CDR3 DNA reads as TGTGCCAGCAGCGTCCTTACTAGCGGGGGGCGAGATACGCAGTATTTT. Drawing the rest from reference TRBV9 and TRBJ2-3, the complete variable domain is DSGVTQTPKHLITATGQRVTLRCSPRSGDLSVYWYQQSLDQGLQFLIQYYNGEERAKGNILERFSAQQFPDLHSELNLSSLELGDSALYFCASSVLTSGGRDTQYFGPGTRLTVL.

This clone appeared many times. The CDR3 sequence is CASSVWGATEAFF. Here the CDR3 DNA reads TGTGCCAGCAGCGTATGGGGGGCCACTGAAGCTTTCTTT. The genes are TRBV9 and TRBJ1-1, with D maybe TRBD1 (6 bases). Germline V gene sequence: CDR1 SGDLS, CDR2 YYNGEE. The CDR3 sequence is 13 residues long. Trimming removed 1 base from V and 4 bases from J, with 8 bases in between.

The chain uses TRBV7-9 and TRBJ1-5; TRBD1 might be the D (5 bases). With 0 bases removed from V and 3 bases from J, the gap between germline ends came to 9 bases. Germline V gene data show CDR1 as SEHNR and CDR2 as FQNEAQ (reference sequence). The CDR3 spans 15 residues. This CDR3 is CASSLAGGSNQPQHF. CDR3 bases: TGTGCCAGCAGCTTAGCGGGGGGTTCCAATCAGCCCCAGCATTTT.

The CDR3, as DNA: TGTGCCAGCAGCTTAGGGGCCGGGACAGGAAACACCGGGGAGCTGTTTTTT. This codes for CASSLGAGTGNTGELFF. The chain employs TRBV7-9 and TRBJ2-2; 8 nucleotides match TRBD1. This CDR3 spans 17 amino acids. Germline CDR1 and CDR2: SEHNR and FQNEAQ (reference sequence). V gave up 1 base and J gave up 2 bases; unmatched junction bases: 6.

The V gene is TRBV11-2, the J gene TRBJ2-3; 13 nucleotides align to TRBD2. CDR1 is SGHAT, CDR2 FQNNGV, per germline. The CDR3 is 16 amino acids. With 5 bases clipped from V and 0 bases from J, the junction kept 2 bases outside the gene matches. Here the CDR3 DNA reads TGTGCCAGCAGCGCGGGACTAGCGGGAAGCACAGATACGCAGTATTTT. Residues: CASSAGLAGSTDTQYF. The whole variable domain, remainder taken from reference TRBV11-2 and TRBJ2-3, is EAGVAQSPRYKIIEKRQSVAFWCNPISGHATLYWYQQILGQGPKLLIQFQNNGVVDDSQLPKDRFSAERLKGVDSTLKIQPAKLEDSAVYLCASSAGLAGSTDTQYFGPGTRLTVL.

The chain links TRBV9 to TRBJ1-3; TRBD1 matches at 9 bases. Germline CDR1 and CDR2: SGDLS and YYNGEE. The CDR3 spans 15 residues. V was clipped by 2 bases and J by 3 bases; unmatched bases: 3. CDR3 nucleotide sequence: TGTGCCAGCAGCGTCGACAGGGGGAATGGAAACACCATATATTTT. As protein: CASSVDRGNGNTIYF.

The chain carries TRBV6-5 and TRBJ1-1; D gene unclear. V shed 6 bases and J shed 4 bases, with 18 bases lying between them. The CDR3 covers 15 residues. CDR1 and CDR2 (germline): MNHEY, SVGAGI. CDR3 sequence (DNA): TGTGCCAGCAGCGCTCTCGAGGGAGGTAGCACTGAAGCTTTCTTT. Protein: CASSALEGGSTEAFF.